Shown below are 27 T cell receptor beta chains from a single sample sequenced in a study of shared clonotypes between healthy human individuals. The assay was immunoSEQ multiplex PCR, and TCRdb's table has in-frame clones only and misses some. The data show 1.4 million or so clones, 98% to 99% seen once. Material: naive CD4+ T cells sorted from blood. Subset in this sample: CD45RA+ positively selected. Receptors originate from a man aged 25 to 40 in good health.

The chain employs TRBV12-5 and TRBJ1-5, with D unresolved. CDR1 and CDR2 from the germline V gene are LGHNT and FRNRAP. Between the trimmed V and J ends, which lost 7 bases and 4 bases, there was a span of 20 bases. The CDR3 loop spans 16 amino acids. The CDR3 loop is CASVTVGPTVNQPQHF. The DNA of the CDR3 is TGTGCTAGTGTGACCGTCGGCCCGACTGTAAATCAGCCCCAGCATTTT.

This rearrangement joins TRBV10-3 to TRBJ1-3, with TRBD1 identical over 8 bases. Trimming removed 0 bases from V and 3 bases from J; junction bases left unmatched: 4. The CDR3 totals 16 residues. Germline CDR1 and CDR2: ENHRY and SYGVKD. CDR3 DNA sequence: TGTGCCATCAGTGAGTCTAGGACAGGGAGTGGAAACACCATATATTTT. Translation gives CAISESRTGSGNTIYF.

V is TRBV5-6 and J is TRBJ1-2; 7 nucleotides align to TRBD1. V was pared by 4 bases and J by 3 bases, with 0 bases of the junction left unmatched. This CDR3 contains 12 residues. Germline values: CDR1 SGHDT, CDR2 YYEEEE. CDR3 loop: CASSQGDYGYTF. The CDR3 DNA sequence: TGTGCCAGCAGCCAGGGGGACTATGGCTACACCTTC.

This clone appeared once. This chain links TRBV18 with TRBJ2-7, with a tentative D call TRBD1 (5 bases). Trimming removed 3 bases from V and 0 bases from J, with 9 bases in between. Germline V gene lookup returns CDR1 KGHSH and CDR2 LQKENI. The CDR3 consists of 14 residues. The DNA for the CDR3 is TGTGCCAGCTCACCCAACAGGAACTCCTACGAGCAGTACTTC. It encodes CASSPNRNSYEQYF.

This chain uses TRBV14 with TRBJ2-1, with 11 bases lining up with TRBD2. The CDR3 contains 14 residues. J lost 6 bases, V lost 7 bases, and 5 bases had no gene match. CDR1 is SGHDN, CDR2 FVKESK, per germline. The CDR3: CASTLAGGGNEQFF. The CDR3 bases are TGTGCCAGCACCCTAGCGGGAGGAGGCAATGAGCAGTTCTTC.

The rearrangement uses TRBV10-1 and TRBJ2-1; no firm D call. V dropped 6 bases and J dropped 2 bases, with 11 bases sitting between them. Germline CDR1 is WNHNN and CDR2 is SYGVQD (reference sequence). CDR3 length: 14 amino acids. Here the CDR3 DNA reads TGCGCCAGCAGCGGCTTATTACCCTACAATGAGCAGTTCTTC. This encodes CASSGLLPYNEQFF.

This chain connects TRBV5-1 to TRBJ2-3; D remains unclear. Trimming left V 5 bases short and J 6 bases short, with 13 bases between. Germline CDR1 SGHRS, CDR2 YFSETQ. The CDR3 is 13 residues long. The CDR3 region has the DNA TGCGCCAGCAGTCCCTCCTCAGCCGATACGCAGTATTTT. This sequence encodes CASSPSSADTQYF.

This sequence joins TRBV29-1 and TRBJ2-3; a weak D match, TRBD2 (5 bases). Germline loops: CDR1 SQVTM, CDR2 ANQGSEA. The CDR3 length is 15 residues. V was clipped by 1 base and J by 0 bases, with 11 bases between them. CDR3 loop: CSVEGGGSSTDTQYF. The CDR3 coding sequence is TGCAGCGTTGAAGGCGGCGGGTCTAGCACAGATACGCAGTATTTT.

The rearrangement uses TRBV19 and TRBJ2-6; TRBD1 matches at 7 bases. The CDR3 covers 18 residues. Trimming took 5 bases from V and 0 from J; bases not matched to a gene: 10. The germline gives CDR1 LNHDA, CDR2 SQIVND (reference sequence). CDR3 DNA sequence: TGTGCCAGTAGTGAATACAGGGGCAGATTCTCTGGGGCCAACGTCCTGACTTTC. Amino acids: CASSEYRGRFSGANVLTF.

As for this clone: Other DNA sequences in the sample encode the same CDR3. The V and J genes are TRBV7-9 and TRBJ2-5, with 8 bases matching TRBD2. The CDR3 contains 13 residues. Per the germline V gene, CDR1 is SEHNR and CDR2 is FQNEAQ (reference sequence). V trimming: 2 bases; J trimming: 4 bases; junction bases outside the gene matches: 0. The CDR3 nucleotides read TGTGCCAGCAGCTTAAGCGGGAGAGAGACCCAGTACTTC. Amino acid sequence: CASSLSGRETQYF.

CDR3 bases: TGTGCCAGCAGTGAATATGGAGGGGGGAATGAAAAACTGTTTTTT. It translates to CASSEYGGGNEKLFF. This chain links TRBV25-1 with TRBJ1-4; D perhaps matches TRBD1 (6 bases). The V end lost 0 bases, the J end lost 5 bases, and 10 bases lay between the germline ends. This CDR3 is 15 amino acids long. Germline V lookup: CDR1 MGHDK, CDR2 SYGVNS.

This sequence joins TRBV5-1 and TRBJ2-1; TRBD1 matches 7 bases. Germline V gene lookup returns CDR1 SGHRS and CDR2 YFSETQ. The CDR3 is 14 residues long. V lost 4 bases, J lost 10 bases, and 11 bases stayed unmatched. The CDR3, as DNA: TGCGCCAGCAGCGAGGTACCACCACAGGGGGAGCAGTTCTTC. The encoded protein is CASSEVPPQGEQFF.

The genes are TRBV11-2 and TRBJ2-1; D unresolved. Per germline, CDR1 SGHAT and CDR2 FQNNGV. There are 14 residues in the CDR3. Trimming shortened V by 0 bases and J by 4 bases, and 7 bases separated the two germline ends. The CDR3 region is CASSLDRGYNEQFF. CDR3 in DNA: TGTGCCAGCAGCTTAGATCGTGGATACAATGAGCAGTTCTTC.

This chain joins TRBV30 and TRBJ2-2; 11 bases map to TRBD2. The CDR3 runs 17 residues. Looked up from germline, CDR1 is GTSNPN and CDR2 is SVGIG (reference sequence). Trimming at V came to 7 bases and at J to 7 bases, leaving 17 bases not matched to a gene. The chain's CDR3 is CAFPSPTSGKVGGELFF. CDR3 in DNA: TGTGCCTTCCCTTCCCCGACTAGCGGGAAAGTTGGCGGGGAGCTGTTTTTT.

V gene TRBV30 combines with J gene TRBJ2-7, with D perhaps being TRBD1 or TRBD2 (5 bases each). Germline CDR1 GTSNPN, CDR2 SVGIG (reference sequence). CDR3 length equals 16 residues. Trimming removed 3 bases at V and 0 bases at J, with 18 bases between. The CDR3 is CAWRNRTGTVSYEQYF. For the CDR3, the DNA is TGTGCCTGGAGAAACCGAACCGGGACGGTCTCCTACGAGCAGTACTTC.

The chain has TRBV2 and TRBJ1-5; 11 bases line up with TRBD1. This CDR3 contains 16 residues. The junction had 9 bases not matched to a gene; V was cut back by 7 bases and J by 4 bases. The germline V gene has CDR1 SNHLY and CDR2 FYNNEI. CDR3: CASIGTGGPGNQPQHF. The DNA of the CDR3 is TGTGCCAGCATTGGGACAGGGGGACCCGGGAATCAGCCCCAGCATTTT.

The rearrangement joins TRBV28 to TRBJ2-5; 9 nucleotides line up with TRBD2. The V gene's germline CDR1 is MDHEN and CDR2 SYDVKM. The junction had 9 bases not matched to a gene; V was cut back by 2 bases and J by 2 bases. This CDR3 spans 17 amino acids. CDR3 sequence: CASSLGIAGVGQETQYF. CDR3 in DNA: TGTGCCAGCAGTTTAGGTATAGCGGGAGTGGGTCAAGAGACCCAGTACTTC.

This chain connects TRBV5-5 to TRBJ2-7; D gene uncertain. V lost 0 bases, J lost 1 base, and 8 bases lay in between. Germline V gives CDR1 SGHKS, CDR2 YYEKEE (reference sequence). This CDR3 has 14 residues. Here the CDR3 DNA reads TGTGCCAGCAGCTTGGTCCCACTTTCCTACGAGCAGTACTTC. As protein: CASSLVPLSYEQYF.

The chain has TRBV7-9 and TRBJ2-2; D call uncertain. V lost 6 bases and J 0 bases, leaving 11 bases between the germline ends. The CDR3 contains 15 residues. Germline CDR1 reads SEHNR; CDR2 reads FQNEAQ (reference sequence). CDR3 amino acids: CASSTVLANTGELFF. CDR3 nucleotide sequence: TGTGCCAGCAGTACAGTCCTAGCGAACACCGGGGAGCTGTTTTTT.

This chain connects TRBV10-1 to TRBJ2-1; D might be TRBD2 (5 bases). Germline CDR1 WNHNN, CDR2 SYGVQD (reference sequence). The CDR3 totals 18 residues. V was pared by 0 bases and J by 5 bases, with 20 bases between. For the CDR3, the DNA is TGCGCCAGCAGTGAGTCGTTGGGGAGAGGGATTCGGGACAATGAGCAGTTCTTC. Residues: CASSESLGRGIRDNEQFF.

Note on this clone: The same CDR3 can be traced to other DNA sequences in this sample. The chain has TRBV18 and TRBJ2-7, with D perhaps TRBD1 (5 bases). The germline CDR1 and CDR2 sequences are KGHSH and LQKENI. The CDR3 length is 12 residues. Trimming took off 3 bases at V and 4 bases at J, with 7 bases between the two ends. For the CDR3, the DNA is TGTGCCAGCTCACCTACAGGTTACGAGCAGTACTTC. Its translation: CASSPTGYEQYF.

The chain employs TRBV9 and TRBJ2-5, with D tentatively TRBD2 (5 bases). Trimming took 3 bases from V and 5 from J, leaving 11 bases between them. The CDR3 covers 13 residues. Germline V gives CDR1 SGDLS, CDR2 YYNGEE. Here the CDR3 reads CASSGAGPETQYF. CDR3 coding DNA: TGTGCCAGCAGCGGGGCGGGTCCGGAGACCCAGTACTTC. The complete variable domain, with remaining parts taken from reference TRBV9 and TRBJ2-5, reads DSGVTQTPKHLITATGQRVTLRCSPRSGDLSVYWYQQSLDQGLQFLIQYYNGEERAKGNILERFSAQQFPDLHSELNLSSLELGDSALYFCASSGAGPETQYFGPGTRLLVL.

With regard to this clone: The same CDR3 can be traced to other DNA sequences in this sample. The rearrangement links TRBV2 to TRBJ2-5; weak D call: TRBD1 (7 bases). This CDR3 contains 13 residues. From germline, CDR1 is SNHLY and CDR2 FYNNEI. V lost 6 bases, J lost 2 bases, and 10 bases lay in between. The CDR3 region has the DNA TGTGCCAGCAGCGCGGGACAGCAAGAGACCCAGTACTTC. Protein sequence: CASSAGQQETQYF.

This rearrangement joins TRBV2 to TRBJ2-3; 7 bases map to TRBD2. Trimming removed 7 bases from V and 0 bases from J; junction bases left unmatched: 10. Germline V gene data show CDR1 as SNHLY and CDR2 as FYNNEI. This CDR3 region has 16 residues. The CDR3 DNA sequence: TGTGCCAGCAACAACGGTAGACTAGCCAGCACAGATACGCAGTATTTT. Translated: CASNNGRLASTDTQYF.

The chain couples TRBV6-5 to TRBJ1-2, with TRBD1 matching over 8 bases. The length of the CDR3 is 12 residues. Trimming cost V 6 bases and J 8 bases; bases outside gene matches: 5. Germline CDR1 and CDR2: MNHEY and SVGAGI. CDR3 DNA: TGTGCCAGCAGGGGGACAGGTGGGGGCTACACCTTC. Residues: CASRGTGGGYTF.

This chain connects TRBV12-5 to TRBJ2-3; TRBD1 is a possible D gene (6 bases). The CDR3 extends over 15 amino acids. Germline V gives CDR1 LGHNT, CDR2 FRNRAP. The germline V and J ends were trimmed by 6 bases and 0 bases, with 13 bases remaining between them. For the CDR3, the DNA is TGTGCTAGTGGAGGTGGACAGTCTAGCACAGATACGCAGTATTTT. Translating gives CASGGGQSSTDTQYF. The full variable domain, in which reference TRBV12-5 and TRBJ2-3 provide the parts outside the CDR3, is DARVTQTPRHKVTEMGQEVTMRCQPILGHNTVFWYRQTMMQGLELLAYFRNRAPLDDSGMPKDRFSAEMPDATLATLKIQPSEPRDSAVYFCASGGGQSSTDTQYFGPGTRLTVL.

The chain couples TRBV5-5 to TRBJ2-5, with 9 bases identical to TRBD2. This CDR3 comprises 17 residues. V lost 0 bases and J lost 5; bases outside the gene matches: 11. In germline, CDR1 is SGHKS, CDR2 YYEKEE (reference sequence). CDR3 region: CASSLAALAGRGETQYF. CDR3 coding DNA: TGTGCCAGCAGCTTGGCAGCTCTAGCGGGACGGGGGGAGACCCAGTACTTC.